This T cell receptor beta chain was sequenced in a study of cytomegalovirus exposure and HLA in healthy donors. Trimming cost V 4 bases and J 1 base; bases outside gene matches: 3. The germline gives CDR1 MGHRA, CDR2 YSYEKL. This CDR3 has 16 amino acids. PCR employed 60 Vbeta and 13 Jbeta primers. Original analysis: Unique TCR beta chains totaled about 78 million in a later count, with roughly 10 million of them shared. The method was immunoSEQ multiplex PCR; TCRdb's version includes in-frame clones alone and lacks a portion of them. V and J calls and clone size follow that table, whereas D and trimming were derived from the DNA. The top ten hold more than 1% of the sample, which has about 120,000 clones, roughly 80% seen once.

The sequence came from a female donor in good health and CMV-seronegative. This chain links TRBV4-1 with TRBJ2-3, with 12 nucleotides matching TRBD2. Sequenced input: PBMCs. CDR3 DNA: TGCGCCAGCAGCCTTCGGACTAGCGGGGGCACAGATACGCAGTATTTT. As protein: CASSLRTSGGTDTQYF.